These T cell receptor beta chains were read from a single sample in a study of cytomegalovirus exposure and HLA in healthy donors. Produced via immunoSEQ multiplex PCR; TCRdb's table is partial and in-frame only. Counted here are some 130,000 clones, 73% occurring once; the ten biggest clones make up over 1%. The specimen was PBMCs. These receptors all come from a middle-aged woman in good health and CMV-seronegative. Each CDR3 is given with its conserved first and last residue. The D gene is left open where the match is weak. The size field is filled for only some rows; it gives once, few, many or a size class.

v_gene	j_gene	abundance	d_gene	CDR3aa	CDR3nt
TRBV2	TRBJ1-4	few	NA	CASNDGGLDEKLFF	TGTGCCAGCAACGACGGGGGGCTGGATGAAAAACTGTTTTTT
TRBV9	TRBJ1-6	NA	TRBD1	CASSVEAVEGQGTVTPLHF	TGTGCCAGCAGCGTAGAGGCGGTGGAGGGACAGGGGACAGTAACTCCCCTCCACTTT
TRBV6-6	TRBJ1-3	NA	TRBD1	CASGKTGVTGNTIYF	TGTGCCAGCGGAAAGACAGGGGTCACTGGAAACACCATATATTTT
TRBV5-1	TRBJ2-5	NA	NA	CASSRAQETQYF	TGCGCCAGCAGCAGAGCTCAAGAGACCCAGTACTTC
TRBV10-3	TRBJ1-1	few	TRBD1	CAISDWDRGWNTEAFF	TGTGCCATCAGTGACTGGGACAGGGGGTGGAACACTGAAGCTTTCTTT
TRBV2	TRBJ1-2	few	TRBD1	CASSVTGEHGGYTF	TGTGCCAGCAGTGTTACAGGGGAGCACGGTGGCTACACCTTC
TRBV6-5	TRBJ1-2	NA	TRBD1	CASSRTGANYGYTF	TGTGCCAGCAGTCGGACAGGGGCAAACTATGGCTACACCTTC
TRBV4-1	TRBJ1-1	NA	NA	CASSHIFPPGDLGTEAFF	TGCGCCAGCAGCCATATTTTTCCCCCGGGGGATTTAGGGACTGAAGCTTTCTTT
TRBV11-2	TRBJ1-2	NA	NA	CASSYLRTGGAYGYTF	TGTGCCAGCAGCTACCTCCGAACAGGAGGGGCGTATGGCTACACCTTC
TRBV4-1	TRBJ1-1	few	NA	CASSQVGSSNTEAFF	TGCGCCAGCAGCCAAGTGGGCAGCTCGAACACTGAAGCTTTCTTT
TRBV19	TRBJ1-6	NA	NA	CASSRGGTYNSPLHF	TGTGCCAGTAGTAGGGGAGGGACCTATAATTCACCCCTCCACTTT
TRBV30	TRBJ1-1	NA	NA	CAWSDRVTEAFF	TGTGCCTGGAGTGACAGAGTCACTGAAGCTTTCTTT
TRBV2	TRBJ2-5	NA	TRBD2	CASREVGGEAATQYF	TGTGCCAGCAGGGAAGTTGGGGGGGAGGCTGCGACCCAGTACTTC
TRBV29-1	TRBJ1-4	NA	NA	CSVSHHGGRGEKLFF	TGCAGCGTTTCCCACCACGGGGGGCGCGGTGAAAAACTGTTTTTT